These 27 T cell receptor beta chains share one sample of origin, sequenced in a study of blood T cell repertoires in COVID-19. The method was immunoSEQ multiplex PCR; TCRdb's version includes in-frame clones alone and lacks a portion of them. The data contain more than 120,000 clones, 80% to 90% of them singletons. What was sequenced was peripheral blood. These TCRs come from a man aged 50-59 years who had recovered from COVID-19.

The rearrangement links TRBV6-5 to TRBJ1-2; the D is unclear. V lost 2 bases, J lost 5 bases, and 12 bases lay in between. This CDR3 is 14 amino acids long. Germline values: CDR1 MNHEY, CDR2 SVGAGI. CDR3 bases: TGTGCCAGCAGTTACCCCGTTGCTACGTATGGCTACACCTTC. The encoded protein is CASSYPVATYGYTF.

This chain uses TRBV3-1 (or the pseudogene TRBV3-2) with TRBJ2-5; TRBD1 matches 7 bases. CDR3 length: 12 amino acids. The germline gives CDR1 LGHDT, CDR2 YNNKEL (reference sequence). With 5 bases clipped from V and 13 bases from J, the junction kept 10 bases outside the gene matches. CDR3 nucleotides: TGTGCCAGCAGCTGGGACAGAGCCATTATGTACTTC. It codes for CASSWDRAIMYF.

The chain's CDR3 is CASSGRPGGLPTNSLMNTEAFF. CDR3 coding DNA: TGCGCCAGCAGCGGGCGTCCAGGGGGCCTCCCGACTAACTCTCTAATGAACACTGAAGCTTTCTTT. This chain uses TRBV5-1 with TRBJ1-1, with 8 bases identical to TRBD1. Germline CDR1 reads SGHRS; CDR2 reads YFSETQ. This CDR3 is built from 22 residues. Trimming took 4 bases from V and 0 from J; bases not matched to a gene: 26.

V and J are TRBV11-2 and TRBJ1-1; 8 bases are a match to TRBD1. V lost 1 base to trimming and J lost 5 bases; unmatched junction nucleotides: 0. CDR3 size: 13 residues. Germline-derived CDR1 and CDR2 are SGHAT and FQNNGV. CDR3 sequence (DNA): TGTGCCAGCAGCTTAGGGACAGGGACTGAAGCTTTCTTT. Translation gives CASSLGTGTEAFF.

This chain uses TRBV6-2 or TRBV6-3 with TRBJ1-1; TRBD1 matches 10 bases. V trimming: 6 bases; J trimming: 2 bases; junction bases outside the gene matches: 12. The V gene's germline CDR1 is MNHEY and CDR2 SVGEGT. The CDR3 runs to 17 residues. In DNA form, the CDR3 reads TGTGCCAGCAGCGAAAATCCGGGACAGGGGTATAACACTGAAGCTTTCTTT. This translates into CASSENPGQGYNTEAFF.

This chain links TRBV19 with TRBJ1-2, with 8 bases that match TRBD1. CDR3 size: 14 residues. Looked up from germline, CDR1 is LNHDA and CDR2 is SQIVND (reference sequence). V shed 10 bases and J 4 bases; nucleotides not matched to a gene: 11. The CDR3 here is CATSMAGGSYGYTF. DNA for the CDR3: TGTGCCACGAGTATGGCAGGGGGCAGCTATGGCTACACCTTC.

The CDR3 region is CASSLIPGQGGNEQFF. The CDR3 region has the DNA TGCGCCAGCAGCTTGATTCCGGGACAGGGTGGGAATGAGCAGTTCTTC. The chain is built from TRBV5-1 and TRBJ2-1; 9 bases match TRBD1. Trimming took 1 base from V and 7 from J; bases not matched to a gene: 9. CDR1 and CDR2 (germline): SGHRS, YFSETQ. This CDR3 spans 16 amino acids.

DNA of the CDR3: TGTGCCAGCAGCTTAGTAGGAGCCAGCTCTGGGGCCAACGTCCTGACTTTC. Translating it yields CASSLVGASSGANVLTF. The chain recombines TRBV7-2 with TRBJ2-6; D is unresolved. The CDR3 length is 17 residues. In germline, CDR1 is SGHTA, CDR2 FQGNSA. V was shortened by 1 base and J by 0 bases, with 10 bases between the two germline ends.

The chain is built from TRBV2 and TRBJ1-2, with 7 bases identical to TRBD1. The CDR3 is 15 residues long. V lost 4 bases to trimming and J lost 7 bases; unmatched junction nucleotides: 12. CDR1 is SNHLY, CDR2 FYNNEI, per germline. The CDR3 sequence: CASSGIQEGARGYTF. DNA of the CDR3: TGTGCCAGCAGTGGGATTCAAGAGGGGGCACGTGGCTACACCTTC.

V and J are TRBV5-4 and TRBJ1-2; TRBD1 aligns across 7 bases. CDR3 length: 13 amino acids. Germline CDR1 is SGHNT and CDR2 is YYREEE (reference sequence). With V trimmed by 4 bases and J by 2 bases, 2 bases remained unmatched. The CDR3, as DNA: TGTGCCAGCAGCCAGGACAGGAACTATGGCTACACCTTC. Translated: CASSQDRNYGYTF.

The chain carries TRBV13 and TRBJ1-6, with a weak D call TRBD1 (5 bases). Germline-derived CDR1 and CDR2 are PRHDT and FYEKMQ (reference sequence). The germline V and J ends were trimmed by 3 bases and 5 bases, with 8 bases remaining between them. The CDR3 has 14 amino acids. The CDR3 nucleotides are TGTGCCAGCAGCTTGGGGACTAATAATTCACCCCTCCACTTT. This translates into CASSLGTNNSPLHF. The full variable domain, its missing parts supplied by reference TRBV13 and TRBJ1-6, is AAGVIQSPRHLIKEKRETATLKCYPIPRHDTVYWYQQGPGQDPQFLISFYEKMQSDKGSIPDRFSAQQFSDYHSELNMSSLELGDSALYFCASSLGTNNSPLHFGNGTRLTVT.

The chain uses TRBV6-2 or TRBV6-3 and TRBJ1-2; D not resolved. This CDR3 spans 13 amino acids. V lost 2 bases, J lost 4 bases, and 8 bases lay in between. Germline V gene sequence: CDR1 MNHEY, CDR2 SVGEGT. The chain's CDR3 is CASSYVGSYGYTF. In nucleotides, the CDR3 is TGTGCCAGCAGTTACGTGGGGAGCTATGGCTACACCTTC.

This clone appeared a few times. This chain uses TRBV19 with TRBJ1-5; 9 positions match TRBD1. V lost 7 bases and J lost 2; bases outside the gene matches: 3. Germline loops: CDR1 LNHDA, CDR2 SQIVND (reference sequence). This CDR3 contains 14 residues. In DNA, the CDR3 is TGTGCCAGTAACGACAGGGGGGGCAATCAGCCCCAGCATTTT. This gives the protein CASNDRGGNQPQHF.

This chain connects TRBV19 to TRBJ1-1; 8 bases fit TRBD1. The CDR3 is 15 amino acids. The V gene's germline CDR1 is LNHDA and CDR2 SQIVND (reference sequence). V lost 5 bases to trimming and J lost 0 bases; unmatched junction nucleotides: 5. CDR3 coding DNA: TGTGCCAGTAGTTTCGGACAGGGACTGAACACTGAAGCTTTCTTT. This translates into CASSFGQGLNTEAFF.

This clone has only a few counts. The rearrangement joins TRBV27 to TRBJ2-1; 8 bases agree with TRBD2. V gave up 1 base and J gave up 10 bases; unmatched junction bases: 12. Germline-derived CDR1 and CDR2 are MNHEY and SMNVEV (reference sequence). The CDR3 is made up of 16 amino acids. The CDR3 nucleotides are TGTGCCAGCAGTTTATACGGGGGGGGGCCCTTAAGGGAGCAGTTCTTC. Translation: CASSLYGGGPLREQFF.

The chain is built from TRBV7-8 and TRBJ2-1, with D perhaps matching TRBD1 (6 bases). The germline gives CDR1 SGHVS, CDR2 FQNEAQ. The V end lost 5 bases, the J end lost 4 bases, and 15 bases lay between the germline ends. The CDR3 loop spans 15 amino acids. The CDR3 bases are TGTGCCAGCAGCGGACCGGGACACACTTACAATGAGCAGTTCTTC. Its translation is CASSGPGHTYNEQFF.

The rearrangement uses TRBV15 and TRBJ1-5; 7 bases agree with TRBD1. This CDR3 is 16 amino acids long. J lost 5 bases, V lost 3 bases, and 10 bases had no gene match. Germline values: CDR1 LNHNV, CDR2 YYDKDF (reference sequence). The CDR3 region is CATSRTNRGGYQPQHF. As DNA, the CDR3 is TGTGCCACCAGCAGGACAAACAGGGGCGGCTATCAGCCCCAGCATTTT.

This sequence joins TRBV4-1 and TRBJ1-4; 7 bases are shared with TRBD1. CDR1 and CDR2 from the germline V gene are MGHRA and YSYEKL. The trim removed 9 bases at V and 8 bases at J, leaving 15 bases unmatched. The CDR3 contains 15 residues. The CDR3 protein is CASRPAGQRVEKLFF. The CDR3 region has the DNA TGCGCCAGTCGTCCCGCGGGACAGCGGGTGGAAAAACTGTTTTTT.

This clone was observed at least ten times. The CDR3 DNA reads TGCGCCAGCAGCCCGGGGGAGACGAACTATGGCTACACCTTC. It is translated as CASSPGETNYGYTF. The chain has TRBV5-1 and TRBJ1-2, with TRBD1 as a possible D gene (5 bases). V was clipped by 4 bases and J by 2 bases, with 12 bases between them. The CDR3 loop spans 14 amino acids. CDR1 is SGHRS and CDR2 is YFSETQ in the germline V gene.

Only a few counts were recorded for this clone. The chain links TRBV2 to TRBJ2-7; D uncertain. The CDR3 totals 12 residues. The germline V and J ends were trimmed by 7 bases and 2 bases, with 9 bases remaining between them. Germline CDR1 is SNHLY and CDR2 is FYNNEI. The CDR3 region has the DNA TGTGCCAGCATGCGGCCTCCCTACGAGCAGTACTTC. It translates to CASMRPPYEQYF.

This chain connects TRBV2 to TRBJ1-1; TRBD1 matches 7 bases. Trimming cost V 6 bases and J 1 base; bases outside gene matches: 2. The germline V gene encodes CDR1 SNHLY and CDR2 FYNNEI. The CDR3 covers 13 residues. The CDR3 region has the DNA TGTGCCAGCAGCCAGGGGGAGAACACTGAAGCTTTCTTT. This encodes CASSQGENTEAFF.

This clone came up once. The V gene is TRBV6-5, the J gene TRBJ1-3; D remains unclear. Germline-derived CDR1 and CDR2 are MNHEY and SVGAGI. V lost 0 bases to trimming and J lost 1 base, with 4 bases between them. The CDR3 spans 14 residues. For the CDR3, the DNA is TGTGCCAGCAGTTACTCAGCGTCTGGAAACACCATATATTTT. Its translation: CASSYSASGNTIYF.

The chain uses TRBV7-8 and TRBJ1-2; TRBD1 aligns across 10 bases. Germline-derived CDR1 and CDR2 are SGHVS and FQNEAQ. V lost 5 bases and J lost 7; bases outside the gene matches: 10. CDR3 length equals 15 residues. This CDR3 is CASSPRDRGSSGYTF. CDR3 DNA sequence: TGTGCCAGCAGCCCGAGGGACAGGGGTTCTTCTGGCTACACCTTC.

The rearrangement uses TRBV30 and TRBJ1-1; D ambiguous. Trimming pared 8 bases from V and 0 bases from J, leaving 13 bases between. From germline, CDR1 is GTSNPN and CDR2 SVGIG (reference sequence). The CDR3 sequence is 13 residues long. CDR3 region: CALGGRVNTEAFF. In DNA, the CDR3 is TGTGCCCTGGGTGGGAGGGTGAACACTGAAGCTTTCTTT.

The chain recombines TRBV19 with TRBJ1-2; unclear D gene. Germline loops: CDR1 LNHDA, CDR2 SQIVND (reference sequence). The V end was cut by 4 bases, the J end by 8 bases, with 17 bases between. There are 14 residues in the CDR3. This CDR3 reads CASSNGEWLSGYTF. CDR3 in DNA: TGTGCCAGTAGTAACGGGGAATGGCTATCCGGCTACACCTTC.

The V and J genes are TRBV5-4 and TRBJ2-5, with 12 bases that match TRBD2. V lost 0 bases, J lost 10 bases, and 7 bases stayed unmatched. Per germline, CDR1 SGHNT and CDR2 YYREEE (reference sequence). There are 15 residues in the CDR3. The CDR3 spells CASSLASGGAGYQYF. As DNA, the CDR3 is TGTGCCAGCAGCTTGGCTAGCGGGGGGGCCGGCTACCAGTACTTC.

V is TRBV2 and J is TRBJ2-3; 7 bases align to TRBD2. The length of the CDR3 is 16 residues. Germline CDR1 SNHLY, CDR2 FYNNEI. V gave up 5 bases and J gave up 2 bases; unmatched junction bases: 10. CDR3 coding DNA: TGTGCCAGCAGTAGCTCTAGCGGAACCGTCACAGATACGCAGTATTTT. Translating it yields CASSSSSGTVTDTQYF.